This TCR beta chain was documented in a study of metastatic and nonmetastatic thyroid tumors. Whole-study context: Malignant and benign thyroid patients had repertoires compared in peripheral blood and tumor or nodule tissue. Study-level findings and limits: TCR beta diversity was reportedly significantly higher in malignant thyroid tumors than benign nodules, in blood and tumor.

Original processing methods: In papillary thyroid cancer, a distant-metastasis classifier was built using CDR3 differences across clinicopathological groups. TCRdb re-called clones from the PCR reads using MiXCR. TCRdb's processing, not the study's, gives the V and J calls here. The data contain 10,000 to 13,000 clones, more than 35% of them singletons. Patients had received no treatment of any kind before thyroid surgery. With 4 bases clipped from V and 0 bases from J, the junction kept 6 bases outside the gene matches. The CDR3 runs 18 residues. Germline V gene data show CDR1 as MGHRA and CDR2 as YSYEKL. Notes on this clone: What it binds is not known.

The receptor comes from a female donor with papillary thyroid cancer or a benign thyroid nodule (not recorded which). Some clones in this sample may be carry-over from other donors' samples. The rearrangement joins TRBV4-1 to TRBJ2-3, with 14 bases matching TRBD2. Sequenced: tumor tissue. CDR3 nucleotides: TGCGCCAGCAGCCTCGGACTAGCGGGAGGACCTAGCACAGATACGCAGTATTTT. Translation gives CASSLGLAGGPSTDTQYF.